This T cell receptor (beta chain) was recovered during a study of blood T cell repertoires in COVID-19. Study details: Acute-phase and convalescent COVID-19 samples originated in the United States, Italy and Spain. From T cells, B-cell-depleted T cells, or PBMCs came the material, which was cDNA or gDNA.

The table came from immunoSEQ multiplex PCR; TCRdb's copy has only in-frame clones and leaves some out. The profile shows roughly 120,000 clones, roughly 90% of them singletons. This clone was detected only once. Trimming at V came to 5 bases and at J to 2 bases, leaving 8 bases not matched to a gene. The germline V gene encodes CDR1 MNHNY and CDR2 SVGAGI (reference sequence). This CDR3 spans 15 amino acids. V gene TRBV6-6 combines with J gene TRBJ1-1, with TRBD1 identical over 7 bases. The sequenced sample was peripheral blood. The sequence was obtained from a man in his fifties or sixties with COVID-19, enrolled during active disease. The DNA of the CDR3 is TGTGCCAGCAGTCCCCCCGGGACAGTTAACACTGAAGCTTTCTTT. This codes for CASSPPGTVNTEAFF.